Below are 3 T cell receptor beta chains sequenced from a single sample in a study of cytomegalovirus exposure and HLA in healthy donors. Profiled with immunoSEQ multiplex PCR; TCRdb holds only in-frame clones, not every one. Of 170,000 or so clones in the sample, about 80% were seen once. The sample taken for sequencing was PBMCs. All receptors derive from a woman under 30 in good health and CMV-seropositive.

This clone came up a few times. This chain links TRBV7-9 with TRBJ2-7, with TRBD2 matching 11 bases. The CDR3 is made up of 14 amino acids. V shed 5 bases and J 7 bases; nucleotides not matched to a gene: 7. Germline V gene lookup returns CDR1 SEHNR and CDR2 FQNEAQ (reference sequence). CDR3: CASSILAGVREQYF. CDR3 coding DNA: TGTGCCAGCAGCATACTAGCGGGGGTACGGGAGCAGTACTTC.

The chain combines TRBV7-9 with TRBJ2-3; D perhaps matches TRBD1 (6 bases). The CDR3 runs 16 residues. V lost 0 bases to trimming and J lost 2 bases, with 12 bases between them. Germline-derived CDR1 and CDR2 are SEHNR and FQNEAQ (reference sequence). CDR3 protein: CASSLARTDFTDTQYF. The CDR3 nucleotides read TGTGCCAGCAGCTTAGCGCGGACAGACTTCACAGATACGCAGTATTTT.

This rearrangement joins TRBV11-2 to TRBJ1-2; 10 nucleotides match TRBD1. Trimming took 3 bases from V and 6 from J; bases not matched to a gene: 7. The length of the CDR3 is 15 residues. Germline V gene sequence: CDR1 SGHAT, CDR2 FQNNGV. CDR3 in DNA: TGTGCCAGCAGCTTCTTCCGACAGGGGGCGGATGGCTACACCTTC. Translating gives CASSFFRQGADGYTF.